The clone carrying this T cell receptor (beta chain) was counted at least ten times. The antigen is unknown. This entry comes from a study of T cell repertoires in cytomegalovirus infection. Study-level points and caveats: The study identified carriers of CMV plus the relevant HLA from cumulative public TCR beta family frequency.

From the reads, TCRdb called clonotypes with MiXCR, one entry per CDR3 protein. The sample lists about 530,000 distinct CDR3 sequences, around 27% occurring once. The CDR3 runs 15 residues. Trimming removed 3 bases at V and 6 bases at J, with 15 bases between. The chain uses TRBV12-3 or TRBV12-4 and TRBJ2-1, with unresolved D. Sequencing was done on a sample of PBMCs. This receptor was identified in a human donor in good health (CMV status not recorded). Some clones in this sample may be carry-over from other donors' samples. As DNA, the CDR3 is TGTGCCAGCAGTTTTTCTTCCCTACCCTCCAATGAGCAGTTCTTC. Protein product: CASSFSSLPSNEQFF.